Detailed here is one T cell receptor beta chain. No antigen is known for it. The sample is drawn from a study of radiotherapy plus CTLA-4 blockade in lung cancer. Overall study findings and caveats: Clones of tumor-derived TCRs expanded in blood after radiotherapy plus ipilimumab.

Generated by immunoSEQ multiplex PCR, the TCRdb table keeps only in-frame clones and is missing some. The data hold about 12,000 clones, with roughly 80% observed a single time. V was pared by 5 bases and J by 6 bases, with 13 bases between. The length of the CDR3 is 13 residues. Germline values: CDR1 MNHEY, CDR2 SVGAGI. V and J are TRBV6-5 and TRBJ1-2; a possible D gene is TRBD1 (5 bases). This TCR was recovered from a human donor with non-small cell lung cancer that progressed on radiotherapy plus ipilimumab. This specimen was peripheral blood, taken from a patient treated with radiotherapy plus ipilimumab. The CDR3 coding sequence is TGTGCCAGCAGTGAAGCTCAGGGTAATGGCTACACCTTC. This encodes CASSEAQGNGYTF.